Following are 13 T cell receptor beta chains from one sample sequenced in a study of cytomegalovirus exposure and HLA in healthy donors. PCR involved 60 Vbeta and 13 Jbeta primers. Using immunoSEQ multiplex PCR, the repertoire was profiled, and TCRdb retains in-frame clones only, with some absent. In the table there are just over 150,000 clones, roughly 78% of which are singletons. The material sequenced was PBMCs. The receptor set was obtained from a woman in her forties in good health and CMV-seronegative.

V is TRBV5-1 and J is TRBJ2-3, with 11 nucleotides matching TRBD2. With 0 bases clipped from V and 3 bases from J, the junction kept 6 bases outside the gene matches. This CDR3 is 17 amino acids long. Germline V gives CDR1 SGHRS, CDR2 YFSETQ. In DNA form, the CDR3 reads TGCGCCAGCAGCTTGGGGGTTAGCGGGGGGGCGACAGATACGCAGTATTTT. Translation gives CASSLGVSGGATDTQYF.

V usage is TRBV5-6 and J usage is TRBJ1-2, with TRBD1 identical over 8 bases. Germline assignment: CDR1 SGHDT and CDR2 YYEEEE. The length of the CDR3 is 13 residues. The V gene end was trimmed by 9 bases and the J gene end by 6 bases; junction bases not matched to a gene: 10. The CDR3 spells CATGGLGMDGYTF. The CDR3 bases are TGTGCCACAGGGGGCCTAGGTATGGATGGCTACACCTTC.

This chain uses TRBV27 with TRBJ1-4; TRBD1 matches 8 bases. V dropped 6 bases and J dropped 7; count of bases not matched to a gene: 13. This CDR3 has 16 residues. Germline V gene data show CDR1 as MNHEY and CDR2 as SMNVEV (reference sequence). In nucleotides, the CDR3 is TGTGCCAGCAGCCACGAACCGACAGGGGTGTCTGAAAAACTGTTTTTT. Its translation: CASSHEPTGVSEKLFF.

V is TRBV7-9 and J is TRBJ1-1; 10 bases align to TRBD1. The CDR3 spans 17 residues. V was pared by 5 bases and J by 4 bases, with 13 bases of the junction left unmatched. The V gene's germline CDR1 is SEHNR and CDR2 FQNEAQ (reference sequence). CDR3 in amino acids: CASSPPGRGQGGTEAFF. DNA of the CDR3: TGTGCCAGCAGCCCTCCTGGTCGAGGACAGGGGGGCACTGAAGCTTTCTTT.

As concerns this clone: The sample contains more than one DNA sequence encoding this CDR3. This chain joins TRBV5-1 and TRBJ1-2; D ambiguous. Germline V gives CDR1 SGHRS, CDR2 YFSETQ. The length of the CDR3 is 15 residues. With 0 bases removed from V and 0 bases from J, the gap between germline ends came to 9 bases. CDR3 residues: CASSLEPGTNYGYTF. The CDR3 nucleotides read TGCGCCAGCAGCTTGGAGCCGGGGACTAACTATGGCTACACCTTC.

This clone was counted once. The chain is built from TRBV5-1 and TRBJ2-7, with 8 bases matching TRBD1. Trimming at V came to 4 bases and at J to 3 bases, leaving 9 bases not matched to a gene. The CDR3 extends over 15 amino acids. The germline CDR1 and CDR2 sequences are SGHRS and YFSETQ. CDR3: CASSPRTGPSYEQYF. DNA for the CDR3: TGCGCCAGCAGCCCCCGGACAGGGCCGAGCTACGAGCAGTACTTC.

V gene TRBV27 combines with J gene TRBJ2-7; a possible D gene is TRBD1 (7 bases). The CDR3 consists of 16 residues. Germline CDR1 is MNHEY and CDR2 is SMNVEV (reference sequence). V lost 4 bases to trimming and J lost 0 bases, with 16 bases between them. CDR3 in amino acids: CASSSPGGSSSYEQYF. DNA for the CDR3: TGTGCCAGCAGTTCCCCAGGGGGGTCTAGCTCCTACGAGCAGTACTTC.

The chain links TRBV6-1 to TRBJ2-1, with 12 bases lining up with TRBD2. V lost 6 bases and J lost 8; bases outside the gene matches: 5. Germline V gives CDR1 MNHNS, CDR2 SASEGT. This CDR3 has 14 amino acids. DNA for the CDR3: TGTGCCAGCAGAGGGACTAGCGGGTTCGATGAGCAGTTCTTC. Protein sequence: CASRGTSGFDEQFF.

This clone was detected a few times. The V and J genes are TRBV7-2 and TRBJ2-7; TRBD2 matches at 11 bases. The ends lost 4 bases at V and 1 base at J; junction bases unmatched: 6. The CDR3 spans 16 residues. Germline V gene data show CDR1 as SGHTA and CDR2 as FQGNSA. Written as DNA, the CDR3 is TGTGCCAGCAGCTCCCCCACTAGCGGGGGTTCCTACGAGCAGTACTTC. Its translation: CASSSPTSGGSYEQYF.

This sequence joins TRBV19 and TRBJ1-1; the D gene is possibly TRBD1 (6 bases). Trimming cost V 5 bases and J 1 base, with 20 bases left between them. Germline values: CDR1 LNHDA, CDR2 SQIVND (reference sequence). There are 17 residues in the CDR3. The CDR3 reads CASSPLTGLRKNTEAFF. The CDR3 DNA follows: TGTGCCAGTAGTCCTCTGACAGGCCTCAGGAAGAACACTGAAGCTTTCTTT.

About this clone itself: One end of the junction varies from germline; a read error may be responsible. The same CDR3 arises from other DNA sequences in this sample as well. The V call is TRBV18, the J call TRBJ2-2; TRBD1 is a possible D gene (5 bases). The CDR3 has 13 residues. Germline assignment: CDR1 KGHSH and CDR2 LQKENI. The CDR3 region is CASSRTLDGELFF. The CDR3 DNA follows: TGCGCCAGCTCAAGGACACTGGACGGGGAGCTGTTTTTT.

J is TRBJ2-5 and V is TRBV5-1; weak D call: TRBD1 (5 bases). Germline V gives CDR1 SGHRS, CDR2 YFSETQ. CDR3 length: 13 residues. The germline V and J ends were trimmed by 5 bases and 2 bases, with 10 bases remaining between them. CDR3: CASRGVDQETQYF. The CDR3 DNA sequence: TGCGCCAGCAGAGGGGTCGATCAAGAGACCCAGTACTTC.

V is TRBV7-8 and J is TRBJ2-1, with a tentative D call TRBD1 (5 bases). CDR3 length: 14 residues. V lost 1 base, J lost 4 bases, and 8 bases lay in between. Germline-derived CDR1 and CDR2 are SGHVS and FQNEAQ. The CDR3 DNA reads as TGTGCCAGCAGCTTAGGACAGCTATACAATGAGCAGTTCTTC. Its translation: CASSLGQLYNEQFF.